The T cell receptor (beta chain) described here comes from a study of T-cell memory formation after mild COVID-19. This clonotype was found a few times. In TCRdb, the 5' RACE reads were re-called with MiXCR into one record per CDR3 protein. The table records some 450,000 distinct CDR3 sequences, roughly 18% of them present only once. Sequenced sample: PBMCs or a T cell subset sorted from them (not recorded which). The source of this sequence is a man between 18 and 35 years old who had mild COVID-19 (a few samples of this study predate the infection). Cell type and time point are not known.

CDR3 loop: CASSPGFSDSNYGYTF. CDR3 nucleotide sequence: TGCGCCAGCAGCCCAGGCTTTTCGGACAGTAACTATGGCTACACCTTC. This rearrangement joins TRBV4-3 to TRBJ1-2; D is perhaps TRBD1 (6 bases). V was cut by 4 bases and J by 1 base, with 16 bases left in between. Germline V lookup: CDR1 LGHNA, CDR2 YSLEER. The CDR3 is 16 amino acids.